This TCR beta chain was identified during a study of cytomegalovirus exposure and HLA in healthy donors. Study summary: Out of fewer than 400 genotyped donors, roughly 80% belonged to the Caucasian-associated ancestry cluster. Study-wide results and caveats: When analyzed later, a missense DCLRE1C variant was found to be linked to TCR beta V- and J-gene trimming. Listed as cytomegalovirus-associated were 164 TCR beta chains. Most TCR sequences were seen very rarely across donors, but some public TCRs occurred in many.

Primers: 60 Vbeta forward and 13 Jbeta reverse. Using immunoSEQ multiplex PCR, the repertoire was profiled, and TCRdb retains in-frame clones only, with some absent. The profile shows over 150,000 clones, roughly 86% of them singletons. There are 15 residues in the CDR3. Deletions cut 0 bases from V and 4 bases from J, with 12 bases between. Germline V gives CDR1 SGDLS, CDR2 YYNGEE. This clone was seen a single time. What it binds is not known. This receptor was obtained from a girl under 18 in good health and CMV-seropositive. Input material: PBMCs. The chain has TRBV9 and TRBJ2-3; tentative D call: TRBD2 (6 bases). The CDR3 sequence: CASSVGSREADTQYF. Written as DNA, the CDR3 is TGTGCCAGCAGCGTAGGGTCAAGGGAGGCAGATACGCAGTATTTT.